The clone carrying this TCR beta chain was detected many times. TCRdb re-called the 5' RACE reads through MiXCR, storing one row per CDR3 protein. The sample lists 450,000 or so distinct CDR3 sequences; 15% to 20% were seen once. The data belong to a study of identical twins. The specimen sequenced was naive T cells sorted from blood. This receptor was obtained from a man over 45 in good health.

The CDR3 nucleotides read TGTGCCACCAGCAGAGATCGGAACTTCCCCTACGAGCAGTACTTC. It specifies CATSRDRNFPYEQYF. This chain connects TRBV15 to TRBJ2-7; D is unclear. V was clipped by 0 bases and J by 2 bases, with 11 bases between them. Germline V CDR1 and CDR2: LNHNV, YYDKDF (reference sequence). The CDR3 has 15 amino acids.